A single sample gave rise to the 23 T cell receptor beta chains below, sequenced in a study of OX40 agonist ivuxolimab in advanced cancers. The repertoire was sequenced with immunoSEQ multiplex PCR; TCRdb's copy has only in-frame clones and lacks some. Here the sample spans 50,000 to 75,000 clones, 87% being singletons. The sample here was CD4+ or CD8+ T cells sorted from blood, taken in a trial of the OX40 agonist ivuxolimab. The source of these receptors is an adult with an advanced solid tumor such as melanoma, head and neck, liver or kidney cancer.

This clone was counted once. The genes are TRBV19 and TRBJ2-3; maybe TRBD1 (6 bases). The germline gives CDR1 LNHDA, CDR2 SQIVND (reference sequence). The CDR3 has 15 amino acids. V gave up 7 bases and J gave up 0 bases, with 14 bases separating them. CDR3 protein: CASNTGFSSTDTQYF. DNA for the CDR3: TGTGCCAGTAATACAGGGTTTTCTAGCACAGATACGCAGTATTTT.

The CDR3 region has the DNA TGTGCCAGCAGCCTTGGTGGTAGCGGGACCTTGGCAGATACGCAGTATTTT. Protein sequence: CASSLGGSGTLADTQYF. J is TRBJ2-3 and V is TRBV5-4; 8 nucleotides align to TRBD2. This CDR3 spans 17 amino acids. V was pared by 4 bases and J by 4 bases, with 14 bases of the junction left unmatched. Germline-derived CDR1 and CDR2 are SGHNT and YYREEE (reference sequence).

The chain joins TRBV27 to TRBJ1-1, with a possible D match to TRBD1 (5 bases). The CDR3 sequence is 14 residues long. CDR1 and CDR2 from the germline V gene are MNHEY and SMNVEV (reference sequence). The germline V and J ends were trimmed by 2 bases and 0 bases, with 7 bases remaining between them. The CDR3 sequence: CASSLVGVNTEAFF. Here the CDR3 DNA reads TGTGCCAGCAGTTTAGTAGGGGTGAACACTGAAGCTTTCTTT.

In this sample, this clone turned up once. The J gene is TRBJ1-2, the V gene TRBV5-1; D ambiguous. The V end lost 0 bases, the J end lost 5 bases, and 11 bases lay between the germline ends. Germline V gene lookup returns CDR1 SGHRS and CDR2 YFSETQ. This CDR3 region has 14 residues. The CDR3 is CASSLDGFGYGYTF. CDR3 nucleotide sequence: TGCGCCAGCAGCTTGGATGGGTTTGGGTATGGCTACACCTTC. The full variable domain, its missing parts supplied by reference TRBV5-1 and TRBJ1-2, is KAGVTQTPRYLIKTRGQQVTLSCSPISGHRSVSWYQQTPGQGLQFLFEYFSETQRNKGNFPGRFSGRQFSNSRSEMNVSTLELGDSALYLCASSLDGFGYGYTFGSGTRLTVV.

The rearrangement uses TRBV11-2 and TRBJ1-2, with 9 bases identical to TRBD1. Losses at the gene ends were 1 base for V and 14 bases for J; bases not matched to a gene: 8. CDR1 is SGHAT and CDR2 is FQNNGV in the germline V gene. The CDR3 runs to 13 residues. Here the CDR3 reads CASSLGRGQGHTF. Here the CDR3 DNA reads TGTGCCAGCAGCTTAGGAAGGGGACAGGGTCATACCTTC.

V usage is TRBV29-1 and J usage is TRBJ1-1, with D unresolved. This CDR3 region has 12 residues. The V gene lost 4 bases and the J gene lost 3 bases, with 9 bases spanning the gap. The germline gives CDR1 SQVTM, CDR2 ANQGSEA. The CDR3 sequence is CSVARVDTEAFF. The CDR3 bases are TGCAGCGTTGCTAGGGTTGACACTGAAGCTTTCTTT.

V usage is TRBV4-2 and J usage is TRBJ1-5; tentatively, D is TRBD1 (6 bases). This CDR3 comprises 18 residues. V lost 1 base and J lost 2, with 18 bases in between. Germline V CDR1 and CDR2: LGHNA, YNFKEQ. CDR3 sequence (DNA): TGTGCCAGCAGCCAAGCCCCACTAACAGGGTTGGGCAATCAGCCCCAGCATTTT. Its translation is CASSQAPLTGLGNQPQHF.

This sequence joins TRBV18 and TRBJ2-7; D uncertain. CDR3 length: 12 amino acids. With 5 bases removed from V and 2 bases from J, the gap between germline ends came to 7 bases. The germline CDR1 and CDR2 sequences are KGHSH and LQKENI. CDR3 nucleotides: TGTGCCAGCTCATCCTCGACCTACGAGCAGTACTTC. This encodes CASSSSTYEQYF.

The chain is built from TRBV7-3 and TRBJ2-2; D might be TRBD1 (5 bases). The V and J ends lost 5 bases and 4 bases respectively, with 8 bases between them. The CDR3 is 13 amino acids. Germline V gene lookup returns CDR1 SGHTA and CDR2 FQGTGA. The CDR3 sequence: CASSRRGTGELFF. Written as DNA, the CDR3 is TGTGCCAGCAGCCGAAGGGGCACCGGGGAGCTGTTTTTT.

This clone was recorded a few times. The chain combines TRBV21-1 with TRBJ2-7; the table's D call of TRBD2 was not tested on the DNA. TRBV21-1 is annotated as a pseudogene. This CDR3 is 17 amino acids long. CDR3 residues: CASSKATSGRDAYEQYF. CDR3 DNA: TGTGCCAGCAGCAAAGCGACAAGCGGGAGGGACGCCTACGAGCAGTACTTC.

About this clone itself: This specimen includes other DNA sequences encoding the same CDR3. This chain uses TRBV7-8 with TRBJ2-1, with D tentatively TRBD1 (6 bases). Trimming left V 1 base short and J 6 bases short, with 7 bases between. Germline loops: CDR1 SGHVS, CDR2 FQNEAQ. The CDR3 extends over 13 amino acids. The CDR3 sequence is CASSLGGPNEQFF. The CDR3 DNA follows: TGTGCCAGCAGCTTAGGGGGGCCCAATGAGCAGTTCTTC.

The V gene is TRBV7-8, the J gene TRBJ2-7, with D perhaps matching TRBD1 (6 bases). Trimming took off 1 base at V and 3 bases at J, with 10 bases between the two ends. Per the germline V gene, CDR1 is SGHVS and CDR2 is FQNEAQ. CDR3 size: 14 residues. In nucleotides, the CDR3 is TGTGCCAGCAGCTTAGAGAGGGGGTACTACGAGCAGTACTTC. It translates to CASSLERGYYEQYF.

The chain has TRBV5-1 and TRBJ2-3; D could derive from TRBD1 or TRBD2 (5 bases each). V dropped 7 bases and J dropped 2 bases, with 11 bases sitting between them. Germline V gene lookup returns CDR1 SGHRS and CDR2 YFSETQ. This CDR3 region has 13 residues. The CDR3 DNA reads TGCGCCAGCGGAATGGGGGACACAGATACGCAGTATTTT. It specifies CASGMGDTDTQYF.

The V gene is TRBV6-4, the J gene TRBJ2-2; TRBD2 agrees at 9 bases. The CDR3 runs 16 residues. Losses at the gene ends were 5 bases for V and 5 bases for J; bases not matched to a gene: 9. Per germline, CDR1 MRHNA and CDR2 SNTAGT. CDR3 in amino acids: CASSISGRMGTGELFF. Here the CDR3 DNA reads TGTGCCAGCAGTATAAGCGGGAGGATGGGGACCGGGGAGCTGTTTTTT.

The chain employs TRBV19 and TRBJ2-3, with a possible D match to TRBD2 (6 bases). Trimming pared 5 bases from V and 2 bases from J, leaving 26 bases between. CDR3 size: 19 residues. The germline CDR1 and CDR2 sequences are LNHDA and SQIVND (reference sequence). In nucleotides, the CDR3 is TGTGCCAGTAGTGTCCAGGCCTTCCCAGGACTAAAGTACACAGATACGCAGTATTTT. Amino acid sequence: CASSVQAFPGLKYTDTQYF. The variable domain in full, completed from reference TRBV19 and TRBJ2-3, reads DGGITQSPKYLFRKEGQNVTLSCEQNLNHDAMYWYRQDPGQGLRLIYYSQIVNDFQKGDIAEGYSVSREKKESFPLTVTSAQKNPTAFYLCASSVQAFPGLKYTDTQYFGPGTRLTVL.

The CDR3 DNA reads TGTGCCAGCAGTAAAGCCCTAGGTGAGCAGTACTTC. Its protein is CASSKALGEQYF. The chain has TRBV28 and TRBJ2-7, with unresolved D. The V end lost 5 bases, the J end lost 7 bases, and 12 bases lay between the germline ends. Germline-derived CDR1 and CDR2 are MDHEN and SYDVKM. The CDR3 is 12 amino acids.

The chain uses TRBV19 and TRBJ1-5, with D perhaps matching TRBD1 (5 bases). Germline values: CDR1 LNHDA, CDR2 SQIVND (reference sequence). CDR3 length equals 17 residues. V lost 0 bases and J 0 bases, leaving 12 bases between the germline ends. The chain's CDR3 is CASSIDRGGDSNQPQHF. Written as DNA, the CDR3 is TGTGCCAGTAGTATAGATCGGGGCGGGGATAGCAATCAGCCCCAGCATTTT.

The chain employs TRBV19 and TRBJ2-3; 7 bases are a match to TRBD2. The CDR3 length is 15 residues. Germline V gene sequence: CDR1 LNHDA, CDR2 SQIVND (reference sequence). Trimming removed 4 bases from V and 5 bases from J; junction bases left unmatched: 9. The CDR3 region is CASSKEGGPIDTQYF. CDR3 nucleotides: TGTGCCAGTAGTAAAGAGGGAGGGCCGATAGATACGCAGTATTTT.

The V gene is TRBV5-1, the J gene TRBJ2-3, with D hard to call. Trimming cost V 3 bases and J 7 bases, with 9 bases left between them. The CDR3 contains 12 residues. Germline values: CDR1 SGHRS, CDR2 YFSETQ. CDR3 loop: CASSSDGNTQYF. In DNA form, the CDR3 reads TGCGCCAGCAGCTCGGACGGTAATACGCAGTATTTT.

The chain employs TRBV5-1 and TRBJ1-3, with 7 nucleotides matching TRBD1. CDR3 size: 16 residues. Germline CDR1 SGHRS, CDR2 YFSETQ. Unmatched junction bases numbered 7, after V lost 4 bases and J lost 0 bases. The DNA of the CDR3 is TGCGCCAGCAGCGGTAACGACAGGGACTCTGGAAACACCATATATTTT. This encodes CASSGNDRDSGNTIYF.

The chain couples TRBV7-8 to TRBJ2-1; D possibly corresponds to TRBD1 (6 bases). Germline values: CDR1 SGHVS, CDR2 FQNEAQ. The V end was cut by 0 bases, the J end by 7 bases, with 16 bases between. This CDR3 is 16 amino acids long. The CDR3 bases are TGTGCCAGCAGCTTAGCGTTGGGGGCAAGTAGGAATGAGCAGTTCTTC. Translating it yields CASSLALGASRNEQFF. Complete variable domain (other parts from reference TRBV7-8 and TRBJ2-1): GAGVSQSPRYKVAKRGQDVALRCDPISGHVSLFWYQQALGQGPEFLTYFQNEAQLDKSGLPSDRFFAERPEGSVSTLKIQRTQQEDSAVYLCASSLALGASRNEQFFGPGTRLTVL.

The gene calls are TRBV6-1 and TRBJ2-7; 7 positions match TRBD1. The length of the CDR3 is 14 residues. The germline CDR1 and CDR2 sequences are MNHNS and SASEGT. The ends lost 0 bases at V and 6 bases at J; junction bases unmatched: 5. CDR3: CASSEAWTGSEQYF. Written as DNA, the CDR3 is TGTGCCAGCAGTGAAGCTTGGACAGGTTCCGAGCAGTACTTC.

The chain is built from TRBV6-1 and TRBJ2-1; D gene ambiguous. The V gene's germline CDR1 is MNHNS and CDR2 SASEGT. Trimming shortened V by 2 bases and J by 7 bases, and 6 bases separated the two germline ends. The CDR3 sequence is 12 residues long. The CDR3 nucleotides read TGTGCCAGCAGTGAAACCCCTAATGAGCAGTTCTTC. Translated: CASSETPNEQFF.